This passage covers 30 T cell receptor beta chains from one sample sequenced in a study of blood T cell repertoires in COVID-19. Profiling relied on immunoSEQ multiplex PCR, and the TCRdb table lists in-frame clones only, not all of them. This table holds 200,000 to 250,000 clones, just over 85% found once. The sequenced sample was peripheral blood. All receptors come from an older man with acute or convalescent COVID-19.

The chain joins TRBV29-1 to TRBJ2-1, with TRBD2 matching 10 bases. Germline V lookup: CDR1 SQVTM, CDR2 ANQGSEA. The junction had 9 bases not matched to a gene; V was cut back by 4 bases and J by 6 bases. The CDR3 extends over 15 amino acids. For the CDR3, the DNA is TGCAGCGTTGGCCTCCTAGCGGGAGCGGGCAATGAGCAGTTCTTC. Its protein product is CSVGLLAGAGNEQFF.

The chain recombines TRBV7-2 with TRBJ2-3, with a tentative D call TRBD2 (6 bases). Per germline, CDR1 SGHTA and CDR2 FQGNSA. Trimming cost V 10 bases and J 2 bases, with 16 bases left between them. The CDR3 has 14 residues. CDR3: CATYTGVVTDTQYF. DNA of the CDR3: TGTGCCACCTACACGGGAGTAGTCACAGATACGCAGTATTTT. Full variable domain (outside the CDR3, taken from reference TRBV7-2 and TRBJ2-3): GAGVSQSPSNKVTEKGKDVELRCDPISGHTALYWYRQSLGQGLEFLIYFQGNSAPDKSGLPSDRFSAERTGGSVSTLTIQRTQQEDSAVYLCATYTGVVTDTQYFGPGTRLTVL.

V and J are TRBV28 and TRBJ2-1, with 12 nucleotides matching TRBD2. The trim removed 4 bases at V and 4 bases at J, leaving 8 bases unmatched. This CDR3 has 17 residues. Per germline, CDR1 MDHEN and CDR2 SYDVKM. The CDR3 nucleotides are TGTGCCAGCAGTTCCCCTAGCGGGAGGGACCGATACAATGAGCAGTTCTTC. This sequence encodes CASSSPSGRDRYNEQFF.

V usage is TRBV11-2 and J usage is TRBJ1-2; 7 positions agree with TRBD1. Germline-derived CDR1 and CDR2 are SGHAT and FQNNGV. The J segment lost 0 bases and the V segment lost 4 bases, leaving 5 bases of the junction unmatched. This CDR3 has 15 residues. CDR3 sequence (DNA): TGTGCCAGCAGCTCGGCTGACAGGGCTAACTATGGCTACACCTTC. Protein sequence: CASSSADRANYGYTF.

CDR3 protein: CASSHAGTGGAGETQYF. In DNA, the CDR3 is TGCGCCAGCAGCCACGCCGGGACAGGGGGCGCGGGAGAGACCCAGTACTTC. J is TRBJ2-5 and V is TRBV5-1; 12 nucleotides line up with TRBD1. Germline V gives CDR1 SGHRS, CDR2 YFSETQ. CDR3 size: 17 residues. J gave up 4 bases and V 4 bases, and 11 bases lay outside the gene matches.

This clone was observed a few times. The chain uses TRBV10-3 and TRBJ1-2; TRBD1 is a possible D gene (5 bases). The CDR3 loop spans 15 amino acids. Germline loops: CDR1 ENHRY, CDR2 SYGVKD. The CDR3 region is CACQTSGRSNYGYTF. CDR3 nucleotide sequence: TGTGCGTGTCAAACCTCAGGGCGGAGTAACTATGGCTACACCTTC.

The chain joins TRBV7-2 to TRBJ1-5; D gene uncertain. Looked up from germline, CDR1 is SGHTA and CDR2 is FQGNSA. The length of the CDR3 is 16 residues. Between the trimmed V and J ends, which lost 0 bases and 0 bases, there was a span of 9 bases. The CDR3: CASSLAPGPSNQPQHF. CDR3 nucleotide sequence: TGTGCCAGCAGCTTAGCCCCAGGCCCTAGCAATCAGCCCCAGCATTTT. The entire variable domain, with the rest obtained from reference TRBV7-2 and TRBJ1-5, is as follows: GAGVSQSPSNKVTEKGKDVELRCDPISGHTALYWYRQSLGQGLEFLIYFQGNSAPDKSGLPSDRFSAERTGGSVSTLTIQRTQQEDSAVYLCASSLAPGPSNQPQHFGDGTRLSIL.

The rearrangement uses TRBV10-3 and TRBJ2-1; 7 bases line up with TRBD2. This CDR3 is 18 amino acids long. With V trimmed by 2 bases and J by 7 bases, 17 bases remained unmatched. Germline loops: CDR1 ENHRY, CDR2 SYGVKD. DNA of the CDR3: TGTGCCATCAGTGAGGTTAAGTTTCAGCGGGGAACTTCTAATGAGCAGTTCTTC. Amino acid sequence: CAISEVKFQRGTSNEQFF.

V gene TRBV19 combines with J gene TRBJ2-3; D perhaps matches TRBD2 (7 bases). From germline, CDR1 is LNHDA and CDR2 SQIVND (reference sequence). This CDR3 is built from 15 residues. V was clipped by 3 bases and J by 3 bases, with 13 bases between them. CDR3 nucleotides: TGTGCCAGTAGTATGGGGGGGGCCGGTACAGATACGCAGTATTTT. This sequence encodes CASSMGGAGTDTQYF.

This clone has only a few counts. The chain couples TRBV30 to TRBJ1-2; no firm D call. Trimming left V 0 bases short and J 8 bases short, with 19 bases between. CDR1 is GTSNPN and CDR2 is SVGIG in the germline V gene (reference sequence). The CDR3 runs to 15 residues. The CDR3 reads CAWSVPPGTTGGYTF. The CDR3 bases are TGTGCCTGGAGTGTACCGCCGGGTACTACCGGGGGCTACACCTTC.

This clone was seen a few times. The chain carries TRBV11-2 and TRBJ1-5; 12 nucleotides match TRBD1. The V gene end was trimmed by 1 base and the J gene end by 8 bases; junction bases not matched to a gene: 9. CDR1 and CDR2 (germline): SGHAT, FQNNGV. The CDR3 extends over 17 amino acids. CDR3 sequence reads: CASSLGSGTGGREPQHF. In nucleotides, the CDR3 is TGTGCCAGCAGCTTAGGGTCCGGGACAGGGGGCCGGGAGCCCCAGCATTTT.

This clone has just one count. CDR3 sequence reads: CASSQDGQGGSYEQYF. The CDR3 nucleotides read TGTGCCAGCAGCCAAGACGGACAGGGGGGGTCCTACGAGCAGTACTTC. The chain employs TRBV3-1 (or the pseudogene TRBV3-2) and TRBJ2-7; the match to TRBD1 covers 10 bases. CDR1 and CDR2 (germline): LGHDT, YNNKEL (reference sequence). The CDR3 extends over 16 amino acids. J gave up 1 base and V 0 bases, and 3 bases lay outside the gene matches.

The chain combines TRBV7-2 with TRBJ2-7, with a possible D match to TRBD2 (6 bases). V shed 1 base and J shed 7 bases, with 17 bases lying between them. This CDR3 contains 15 residues. Germline assignment: CDR1 SGHTA and CDR2 FQGNSA. The DNA for the CDR3 is TGTGCCAGCAGCTTAGTCGGGGGTCCTACTGAAGAGCAGTACTTC. Its translation: CASSLVGGPTEEQYF.

The chain joins TRBV6-6 to TRBJ2-7; D uncertain. Trimming removed 0 bases at V and 6 bases at J, with 9 bases between. The CDR3 consists of 13 residues. Germline assignment: CDR1 MNHNY and CDR2 SVGAGI (reference sequence). CDR3 DNA sequence: TGTGCCAGCAGTTACTCGATATCTAGCGAGCAGTACGTC. This sequence encodes CASSYSISSEQYV.

The rearrangement links TRBV19 to TRBJ2-5, with TRBD2 identical over 9 bases. Trimming cost V 3 bases and J 0 bases; bases outside gene matches: 2. Germline CDR1 reads LNHDA; CDR2 reads SQIVND (reference sequence). The CDR3 is 15 amino acids. The CDR3 DNA follows: TGTGCCAGTAGTATCGGACTAGCGAACCAAGAGACCCAGTACTTC. This gives the protein CASSIGLANQETQYF.

The rearrangement joins TRBV28 to TRBJ1-1; no firm D call. The V gene lost 2 bases and the J gene lost 10 bases, with 14 bases spanning the gap. The CDR3 consists of 13 residues. From germline, CDR1 is MDHEN and CDR2 SYDVKM. CDR3 loop: CASSLHGNPRAFF. CDR3 DNA sequence: TGTGCCAGCAGTTTACACGGGAACCCCCGAGCTTTCTTT.

Here the CDR3 reads CASSLSGQGSNSPLHF. In DNA, the CDR3 is TGTGCCAGCAGTTTATCGGGACAGGGGTCTAATTCACCCCTCCACTTT. The chain links TRBV27 to TRBJ1-6, with 10 bases fitting TRBD1. The trim removed 0 bases at V and 6 bases at J, leaving 2 bases unmatched. From germline, CDR1 is MNHEY and CDR2 SMNVEV (reference sequence). The CDR3 sequence is 16 residues long.

V usage is TRBV6-5 and J usage is TRBJ1-1, with a weak D call TRBD1 (6 bases). Germline CDR1 MNHEY, CDR2 SVGAGI. There are 14 residues in the CDR3. V lost 7 bases and J lost 0, with 12 bases in between. In nucleotides, the CDR3 is TGTGCCAGCATAGAACAGGGTCTGAACACTGAAGCTTTCTTT. It translates to CASIEQGLNTEAFF.

CDR3 sequence: CATSDYRAVGDTQYF. CDR3 nucleotide sequence: TGTGCCACCAGTGATTACAGGGCCGTCGGAGATACGCAGTATTTT. The rearrangement links TRBV24-1 to TRBJ2-3, with a possible D match to TRBD1 (6 bases). The germline V gene encodes CDR1 KGHDR and CDR2 SFDVKD. Trimming stripped 2 bases from V and 5 bases from J, with 13 bases between. This CDR3 spans 15 amino acids.

J is TRBJ1-5 and V is TRBV2; no reliable D call. The CDR3 is 16 amino acids. Germline CDR1 SNHLY, CDR2 FYNNEI. Trimming cost V 3 bases and J 5 bases, with 17 bases left between them. CDR3 DNA sequence: TGTGCCAGCAGTGACGGAGCCAACCCGTATTATCAGCCCCAGCATTTT. Its protein is CASSDGANPYYQPQHF.

In nucleotides, the CDR3 is TGTGCCAGCAGTTACTCACAGGGCACAGATACGCAGTATTTT. As protein: CASSYSQGTDTQYF. The rearrangement uses TRBV6-5 and TRBJ2-3, with a tentative D call TRBD1 (5 bases). This CDR3 comprises 14 residues. V dropped 0 bases and J dropped 1 base, with 5 bases sitting between them. Germline CDR1 reads MNHEY; CDR2 reads SVGAGI.

Here the CDR3 reads CASSEPGSRSQPQHF. In DNA form, the CDR3 reads TGTGCCAGCAGTGAGCCAGGGTCCCGGAGTCAGCCCCAGCATTTT. The V call is TRBV2, the J call TRBJ1-5; D is possibly TRBD1 (5 bases). The CDR3 is 15 amino acids. Germline V lookup: CDR1 SNHLY, CDR2 FYNNEI. Deletions cut 3 bases from V and 6 bases from J, with 15 bases between. The variable domain in full, completed from reference TRBV2 and TRBJ1-5, reads EPEVTQTPSHQVTQMGQEVILRCVPISNHLYFYWYRQILGQKVEFLVSFYNNEISEKSEIFDDQFSVERPDGSNFTLKIRSTKLEDSAMYFCASSEPGSRSQPQHFGDGTRLSIL.

This sequence joins TRBV28 and TRBJ1-5; D not resolved. There are 13 residues in the CDR3. Trimming removed 6 bases at V and 6 bases at J, with 12 bases between. Germline V lookup: CDR1 MDHEN, CDR2 SYDVKM. The DNA for the CDR3 is TGTGCCAGCAGCCTTTTTTCCCCTCAGCCCCAGCATTTT. It codes for CASSLFSPQPQHF.

The chain is built from TRBV15 and TRBJ2-7; maybe TRBD2 (5 bases). CDR1 and CDR2 from the germline V gene are LNHNV and YYDKDF (reference sequence). This CDR3 has 16 amino acids. V lost 0 bases to trimming and J lost 5 bases, with 17 bases between them. CDR3 nucleotides: TGTGCCACCAGCAGAGATAGGGCGAGGAACGGGAACGAGCAGTACTTC. It encodes CATSRDRARNGNEQYF.

This clone has just one count. This chain joins TRBV28 and TRBJ2-2; 10 bases line up with TRBD2. Germline CDR1 MDHEN, CDR2 SYDVKM. This CDR3 contains 17 residues. J lost 1 base, V lost 4 bases, and 6 bases had no gene match. CDR3 sequence (DNA): TGTGCCAGCAGTTCCCATGGACTAGCGGAGAACACCGGGGAGCTGTTTTTT. It encodes CASSSHGLAENTGELFF.

In this sample, this clone turned up once. The chain combines TRBV19 with TRBJ1-1, with 8 bases that match TRBD1. J gave up 8 bases and V 10 bases, and 15 bases lay outside the gene matches. The germline V gene encodes CDR1 LNHDA and CDR2 SQIVND (reference sequence). This CDR3 has 14 amino acids. CDR3 sequence reads: CATLPLDRTGEAFF. The CDR3 bases are TGTGCCACCCTTCCTTTAGACAGGACAGGGGAAGCTTTCTTT.

V gene TRBV5-6 combines with J gene TRBJ1-5; D perhaps matches TRBD1 (5 bases). Germline V gene sequence: CDR1 SGHDT, CDR2 YYEEEE. This CDR3 region has 15 residues. Trimming pared 4 bases from V and 9 bases from J, leaving 20 bases between. The CDR3 loop is CASSLGRTGGRPQHF. The CDR3 coding sequence is TGTGCCAGCAGCCTCGGACGCACCGGGGGAAGGCCCCAGCATTTT.

The chain has TRBV6-5 and TRBJ2-1; D ambiguous. The CDR3 consists of 13 residues. V was trimmed by 3 bases and J by 9 bases, leaving 12 bases between them. CDR1 is MNHEY, CDR2 SVGAGI, per germline. The CDR3 loop is CASSYFGLGEQFF. In DNA form, the CDR3 reads TGTGCCAGCAGTTATTTCGGGTTAGGTGAGCAGTTCTTC.

V is TRBV19 and J is TRBJ2-7; 10 nucleotides match TRBD1. J lost 4 bases, V lost 6 bases, and 3 bases had no gene match. This CDR3 is 13 amino acids long. Germline assignment: CDR1 LNHDA and CDR2 SQIVND (reference sequence). In DNA form, the CDR3 reads TGTGCCAGTAGGACAGGGGGCGCGTACGAGCAGTACTTC. Translating gives CASRTGGAYEQYF.

This rearrangement joins TRBV6-2 or TRBV6-3 to TRBJ1-5; D is perhaps TRBD1 (5 bases). Germline V CDR1 and CDR2: MNHEY, SVGEGT. This CDR3 region has 17 residues. Trimming removed 2 bases at V and 3 bases at J, with 17 bases between. The CDR3 loop is CASSYRGKAFDNQPQHF. CDR3 bases: TGTGCCAGCAGTTACCGGGGGAAGGCGTTTGACAATCAGCCCCAGCATTTT.